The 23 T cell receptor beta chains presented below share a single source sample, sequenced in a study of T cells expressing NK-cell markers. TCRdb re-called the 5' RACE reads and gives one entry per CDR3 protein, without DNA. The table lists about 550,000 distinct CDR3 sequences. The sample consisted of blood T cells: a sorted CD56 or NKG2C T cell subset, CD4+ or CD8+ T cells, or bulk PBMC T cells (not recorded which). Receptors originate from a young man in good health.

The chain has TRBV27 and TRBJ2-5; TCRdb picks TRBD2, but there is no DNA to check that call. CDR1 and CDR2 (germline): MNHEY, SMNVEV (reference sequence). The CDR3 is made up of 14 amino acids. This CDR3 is CASSLFGSKETQYF.

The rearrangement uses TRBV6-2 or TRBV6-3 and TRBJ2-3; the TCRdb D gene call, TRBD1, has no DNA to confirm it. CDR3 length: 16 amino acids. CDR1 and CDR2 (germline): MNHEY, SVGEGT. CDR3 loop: CASSPTSGTRRDTQYF.

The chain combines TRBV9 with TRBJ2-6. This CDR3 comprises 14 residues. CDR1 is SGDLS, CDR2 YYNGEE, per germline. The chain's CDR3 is CATGLGSGANVLTF. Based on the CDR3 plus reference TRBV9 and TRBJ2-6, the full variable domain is DSGVTQTPKHLITATGQRVTLRCSPRSGDLSVYWYQQSLDQGLQFLIQYYNGEERAKGNILERFSAQQFPDLHSELNLSSLELGDSALYFCATGLGSGANVLTFGAGSRLTVL.

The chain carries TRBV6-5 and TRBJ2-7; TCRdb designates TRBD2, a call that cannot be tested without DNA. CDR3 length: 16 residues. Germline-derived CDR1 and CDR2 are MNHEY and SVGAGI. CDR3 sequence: CASRLGGTKTSYEQYF.

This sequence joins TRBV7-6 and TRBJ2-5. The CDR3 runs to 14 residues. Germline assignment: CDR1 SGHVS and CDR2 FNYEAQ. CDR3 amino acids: CASSLVQGGETQYF.

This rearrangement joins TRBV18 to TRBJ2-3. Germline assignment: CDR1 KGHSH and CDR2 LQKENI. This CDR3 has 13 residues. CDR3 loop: CASSPPFRDTQYF.

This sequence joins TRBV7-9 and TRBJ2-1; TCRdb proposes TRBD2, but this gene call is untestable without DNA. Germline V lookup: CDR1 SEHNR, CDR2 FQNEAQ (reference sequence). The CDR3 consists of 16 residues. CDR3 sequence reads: CASSPAGLAGDNEQFF.

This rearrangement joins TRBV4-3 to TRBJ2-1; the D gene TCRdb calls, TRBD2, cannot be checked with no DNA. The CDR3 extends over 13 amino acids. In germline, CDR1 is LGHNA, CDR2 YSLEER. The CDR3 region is CASRSGSRNEQFF.

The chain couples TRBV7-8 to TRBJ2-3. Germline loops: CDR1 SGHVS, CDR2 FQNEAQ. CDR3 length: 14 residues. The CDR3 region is CASSLVAGQDTQYF.

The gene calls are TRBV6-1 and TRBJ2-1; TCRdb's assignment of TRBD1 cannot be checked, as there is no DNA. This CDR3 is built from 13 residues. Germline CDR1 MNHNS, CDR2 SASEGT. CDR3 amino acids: CASKKRERGEQFF.

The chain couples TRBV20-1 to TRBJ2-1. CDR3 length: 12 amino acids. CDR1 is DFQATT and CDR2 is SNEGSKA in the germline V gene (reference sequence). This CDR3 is CSATSRRSEQFF.

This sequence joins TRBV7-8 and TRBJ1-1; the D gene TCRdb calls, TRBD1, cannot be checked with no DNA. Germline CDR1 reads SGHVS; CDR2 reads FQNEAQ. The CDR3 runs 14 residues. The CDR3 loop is CASSVTRDIPEAFF.

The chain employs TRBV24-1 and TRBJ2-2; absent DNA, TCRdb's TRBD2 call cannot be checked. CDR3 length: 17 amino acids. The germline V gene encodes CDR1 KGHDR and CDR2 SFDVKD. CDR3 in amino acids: CATSDPLAGSDTGELFF.

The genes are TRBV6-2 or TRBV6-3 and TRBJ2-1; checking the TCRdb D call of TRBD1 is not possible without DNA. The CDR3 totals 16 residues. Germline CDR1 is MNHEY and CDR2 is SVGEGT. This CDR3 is CAIRGSDTSFYNEQFF.

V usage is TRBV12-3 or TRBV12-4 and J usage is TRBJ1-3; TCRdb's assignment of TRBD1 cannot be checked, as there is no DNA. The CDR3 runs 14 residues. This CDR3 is CASSPRGVGNTIYF.

This CDR3 reads CASSFAVGGGGETQYF. The rearrangement links TRBV5-1 to TRBJ2-5; TCRdb gives TRBD2 as the D gene, but with no DNA this cannot be confirmed. CDR3 size: 16 residues. Germline CDR1 reads SGHRS; CDR2 reads YFSETQ.

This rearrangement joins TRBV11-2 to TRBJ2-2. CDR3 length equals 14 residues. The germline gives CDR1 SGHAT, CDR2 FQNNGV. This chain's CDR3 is CASSLPRQPGELFF.

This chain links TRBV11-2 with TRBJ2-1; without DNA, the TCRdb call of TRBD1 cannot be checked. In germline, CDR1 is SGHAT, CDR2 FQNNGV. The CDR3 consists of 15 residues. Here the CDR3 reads CASSSDRGRGGEQFF.

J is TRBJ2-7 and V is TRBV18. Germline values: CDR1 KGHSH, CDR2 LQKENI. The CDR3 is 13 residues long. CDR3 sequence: CASSPPALYEQYF.

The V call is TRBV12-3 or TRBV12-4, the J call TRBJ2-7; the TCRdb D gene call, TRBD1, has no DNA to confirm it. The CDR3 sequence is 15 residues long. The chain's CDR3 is CASSLGDDRAYEQYF.

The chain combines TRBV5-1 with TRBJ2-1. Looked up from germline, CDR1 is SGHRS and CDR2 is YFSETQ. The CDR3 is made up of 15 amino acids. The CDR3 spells CASSPHMAENNEQFF. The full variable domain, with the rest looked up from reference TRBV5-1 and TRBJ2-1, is KAGVTQTPRYLIKTRGQQVTLSCSPISGHRSVSWYQQTPGQGLQFLFEYFSETQRNKGNFPGRFSGRQFSNSRSEMNVSTLELGDSALYLCASSPHMAENNEQFFGPGTRLTVL.

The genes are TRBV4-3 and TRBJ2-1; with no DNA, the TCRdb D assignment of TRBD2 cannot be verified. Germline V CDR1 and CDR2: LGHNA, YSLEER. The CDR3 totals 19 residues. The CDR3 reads CASSQEVAIAGGMGAEQFF.

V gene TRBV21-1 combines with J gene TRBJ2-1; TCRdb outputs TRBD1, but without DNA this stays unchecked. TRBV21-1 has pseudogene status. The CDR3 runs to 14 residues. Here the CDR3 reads CASSRGQTYNEQFF.